These 29 T cell receptor beta chains were sequenced from one sample in a study of T cells expressing NK-cell markers. TCRdb re-called the 5' RACE reads; every CDR3 protein appears as one record, without DNA. The table lists about 460,000 distinct CDR3 sequences. The specimen was blood T cells: a sorted CD56 or NKG2C T cell subset, CD4+ or CD8+ T cells, or bulk PBMC T cells (not recorded which). The receptors here all came from a woman in her 50s in good health.

The chain combines TRBV6-5 with TRBJ1-4; TCRdb calls TRBD1, which cannot be checked without DNA. This CDR3 spans 15 amino acids. Looked up from germline, CDR1 is MNHEY and CDR2 is SVGAGI. This CDR3 reads CASSYFGTANEKLFF.

The rearrangement uses TRBV4-1 and TRBJ2-7; as DNA is missing, the TRBD2 call by TCRdb cannot be tested. The CDR3 covers 16 residues. CDR1 and CDR2 from the germline V gene are MGHRA and YSYEKL. The CDR3 protein is CASSQGTSGSSYEQYF.

The chain links TRBV5-1 to TRBJ1-5. Germline V CDR1 and CDR2: SGHRS, YFSETQ. The CDR3 has 15 amino acids. The CDR3 spells CASSLGGISNQPQHF.

The V gene is TRBV14, the J gene TRBJ2-7. Germline V lookup: CDR1 SGHDN, CDR2 FVKESK. The CDR3 runs 13 residues. CDR3 sequence: CASSHQVLYEQYF.

The rearrangement joins TRBV14 to TRBJ2-3. The CDR3 spans 15 residues. The germline V gene has CDR1 SGHDN and CDR2 FVKESK. The CDR3 loop is CASSQDEPRTDTQYF.

This chain uses TRBV7-3 with TRBJ2-3; TCRdb proposes TRBD1, but this gene call is untestable without DNA. Germline V gene data show CDR1 as SGHTA and CDR2 as FQGTGA. There are 16 residues in the CDR3. The CDR3 is CASSSLGATSTDTQYF.

The chain recombines TRBV5-6 with TRBJ2-5; the D call of TRBD2 rests on TCRdb alone, since no DNA is present to check it. The CDR3 loop spans 14 amino acids. CDR1 is SGHDT, CDR2 YYEEEE, per germline. CDR3 in amino acids: CASSLGTIQETQYF. The full variable domain, with the rest looked up from reference TRBV5-6 and TRBJ2-5, is DAGVTQSPTHLIKTRGQQVTLRCSPKSGHDTVSWYQQALGQGPQFIFQYYEEEERQRGNFPDRFSGHQFPNYSSELNVNALLLGDSALYLCASSLGTIQETQYFGPGTRLLVL.

The gene calls are TRBV20-1 and TRBJ2-3; lacking DNA, the TRBD1 call made by TCRdb goes unchecked. Germline V gives CDR1 DFQATT, CDR2 SNEGSKA (reference sequence). The CDR3 runs 16 residues. CDR3 region: CSARLPRAQGGDTQYF.

This sequence joins TRBV12-3 or TRBV12-4 and TRBJ1-5. The CDR3 sequence is 19 residues long. The chain's CDR3 is CASSLIRQGAIHSNQPQHF.

This sequence joins TRBV6-5 and TRBJ1-5. The CDR3 covers 14 residues. Per germline, CDR1 MNHEY and CDR2 SVGAGI. CDR3 residues: CASSSSPGNQPQHF.

The chain carries TRBV3-1 and TRBJ2-1; TCRdb outputs TRBD2, but without DNA this stays unchecked. The CDR3 contains 16 residues. Per germline, CDR1 LGHDT and CDR2 YNNKEL (reference sequence). The CDR3 reads CASSQRGEFGGNEQFF.

The rearrangement joins TRBV3-1 to TRBJ2-2; the D gene TCRdb calls, TRBD2, cannot be checked with no DNA. Germline V gene lookup returns CDR1 LGHDT and CDR2 YNNKEL (reference sequence). This CDR3 has 12 residues. The CDR3 region is CASFGEDGELFF.

The CDR3 loop reads CASSPPRDPPIEFF. The V and J genes are TRBV5-1 and TRBJ2-1; TCRdb's assignment of TRBD2 cannot be checked, as there is no DNA. Germline values: CDR1 SGHRS, CDR2 YFSETQ. The CDR3 runs 14 residues.

V and J are TRBV7-9 and TRBJ2-7; lacking DNA, the TRBD1 call made by TCRdb goes unchecked. Germline V CDR1 and CDR2: SEHNR, FQNEAQ (reference sequence). This CDR3 is 14 amino acids long. The CDR3 loop is CASSKWGAGYEQYF.

The gene calls are TRBV3-1 and TRBJ1-2. Germline V gene lookup returns CDR1 LGHDT and CDR2 YNNKEL (reference sequence). The CDR3 spans 16 residues. The CDR3 here is CASSVSEGRARYGYTF. Using reference TRBV3-1 and TRBJ1-2 for the parts outside the CDR3, the full variable domain is DTAVSQTPKYLVTQMGNDKSIKCEQNLGHDTMYWYKQDSKKFLKIMFSYNNKELIINETVPNRFSPKSPDKAHLNLHINSLELGDSAVYFCASSVSEGRARYGYTFGSGTRLTVV.

The chain employs TRBV3-1 and TRBJ2-7. The CDR3 has 13 amino acids. Germline assignment: CDR1 LGHDT and CDR2 YNNKEL (reference sequence). CDR3 residues: CASSQTGPYEQYF.

The chain uses TRBV20-1 and TRBJ2-1; without DNA, the TCRdb call of TRBD2 cannot be checked. The CDR3 has 15 amino acids. Germline V gene sequence: CDR1 DFQATT, CDR2 SNEGSKA (reference sequence). CDR3 sequence: CSAPEVGRASNEQFF.

This chain uses TRBV4-1 with TRBJ2-2; as DNA is missing, the TRBD2 call by TCRdb cannot be tested. This CDR3 is built from 18 residues. Looked up from germline, CDR1 is MGHRA and CDR2 is YSYEKL. This CDR3 is CASSQGGLAGVGTGELFF.

V usage is TRBV28 and J usage is TRBJ2-1; lacking DNA, the TRBD1 call made by TCRdb goes unchecked. Germline CDR1 is MDHEN and CDR2 is SYDVKM. There are 14 residues in the CDR3. This chain's CDR3 is CASKQGPSYNEQFF.

The CDR3 here is CASSLDSGTYEQYF. The J gene is TRBJ2-7, the V gene TRBV7-2; the D call of TRBD2 rests on TCRdb alone, since no DNA is present to check it. The CDR3 extends over 14 amino acids. The germline V gene has CDR1 SGHTA and CDR2 FQGNSA.

The V and J genes are TRBV6-5 and TRBJ1-3. This CDR3 has 15 residues. Looked up from germline, CDR1 is MNHEY and CDR2 is SVGAGI. The CDR3 spells CASTKGRGTGNTIYF.

The J gene is TRBJ2-5, the V gene TRBV29-1; the TCRdb D gene call, TRBD1, has no DNA to confirm it. CDR1 and CDR2 (germline): SQVTM, ANQGSEA. This CDR3 is 14 amino acids long. The CDR3 spells CSVEEGSRGETQYF. Looking up the rest from reference TRBV29-1 and TRBJ2-5 gives the full variable domain: SAVISQKPSRDICQRGTSLTIQCQVDSQVTMMFWYRQQPGQSLTLIATANQGSEATYESGFVIDKFPISRPNLTFSTLTVSNMSPEDSSIYLCSVEEGSRGETQYFGPGTRLLVL.

The chain carries TRBV25-1 and TRBJ2-2. Germline values: CDR1 MGHDK, CDR2 SYGVNS. This CDR3 comprises 16 residues. The CDR3 loop is CASSESGRTNTGELFF. The full variable domain, rest sourced from reference TRBV25-1 and TRBJ2-2, is EADIYQTPRYLVIGTGKKITLECSQTMGHDKMYWYQQDPGMELHLIHYSYGVNSTEKGDLSSESTVSRIRTEHFPLTLESARPSHTSQYLCASSESGRTNTGELFFGEGSRLTVL.

The rearrangement links TRBV19 to TRBJ2-1; TCRdb returns TRBD2, unconfirmable since there is no DNA. This CDR3 is built from 16 residues. Germline V lookup: CDR1 LNHDA, CDR2 SQIVND (reference sequence). The CDR3 sequence is CASSIPSGIGYNEQFF.

The rearrangement joins TRBV5-1 to TRBJ1-1; TCRdb returns TRBD1, unconfirmable since there is no DNA. The CDR3 is 15 residues long. Germline CDR1 is SGHRS and CDR2 is YFSETQ. The CDR3 loop reads CASSLNGAWGTEAFF.

The rearrangement joins TRBV14 to TRBJ2-6; TCRdb picks TRBD1, but there is no DNA to check that call. From germline, CDR1 is SGHDN and CDR2 FVKESK. CDR3 size: 17 residues. CDR3 sequence reads: CASSQGFGASGANVLTF.

The J gene is TRBJ1-5, the V gene TRBV12-3 or TRBV12-4; the TRBD1 assignment by TCRdb is unverifiable without DNA. The CDR3 contains 15 residues. The CDR3 reads CASNRGEDRNQPQHF.

The rearrangement uses TRBV5-1 and TRBJ1-5. The germline V gene has CDR1 SGHRS and CDR2 YFSETQ. CDR3 length: 13 amino acids. CDR3 residues: CASSPESGQPQHF.

The rearrangement joins TRBV27 to TRBJ2-7; TCRdb gives TRBD1 as the D gene, but with no DNA this cannot be confirmed. This CDR3 is built from 14 residues. Germline CDR1 reads MNHEY; CDR2 reads SMNVEV (reference sequence). The chain's CDR3 is CASSSAGTIGEQYF.